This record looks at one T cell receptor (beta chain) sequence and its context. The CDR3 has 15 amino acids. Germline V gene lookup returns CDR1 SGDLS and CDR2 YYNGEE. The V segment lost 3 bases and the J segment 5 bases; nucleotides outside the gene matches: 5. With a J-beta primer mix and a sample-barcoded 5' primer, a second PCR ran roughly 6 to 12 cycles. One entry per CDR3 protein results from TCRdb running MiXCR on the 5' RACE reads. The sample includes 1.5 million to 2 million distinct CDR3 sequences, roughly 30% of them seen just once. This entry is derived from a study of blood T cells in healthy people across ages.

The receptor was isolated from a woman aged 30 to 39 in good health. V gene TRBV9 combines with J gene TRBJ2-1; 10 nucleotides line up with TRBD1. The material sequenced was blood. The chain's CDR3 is CASSATGQGHNEQFF. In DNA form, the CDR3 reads TGTGCCAGCAGCGCAACGGGACAGGGGCACAATGAGCAGTTCTTC.